The 16 T cell receptor beta chains reported below all come from one sample, sequenced in a study of T and B cells in COVID-19 patients. BIOMED2 TRB-A/B primer pools were used in multiplex TRB PCR. One entry per CDR3 protein results from TCRdb running MiXCR on the multiplex PCR reads. The table records approximately 18,000 distinct CDR3 sequences, 28% of them present only once. From blood, about 220-500 ng of genomic DNA served as TRB template. The sequenced sample consisted of blood. All receptors come from a human donor who had recovered from COVID-19.

The chain uses TRBV7-2 and TRBJ2-2, with 9 bases matching TRBD2. With V trimmed by 2 bases and J by 2 bases, 9 bases remained unmatched. The CDR3 loop spans 18 amino acids. Per germline, CDR1 SGHTA and CDR2 FQGNSA. The CDR3 region is CASSLWGGGAGNTGELFF. CDR3 DNA sequence: TGTGCCAGCAGCTTATGGGGCGGGGGGGCCGGCAACACCGGGGAGCTGTTTTTT.

This clonotype has just a few counts. This chain uses TRBV10-3 with TRBJ2-7; D assignment may be TRBD1 or TRBD2 (5 bases each). The germline V gene encodes CDR1 ENHRY and CDR2 SYGVKD. Trimming removed 0 bases at V and 5 bases at J, with 11 bases between. The CDR3 runs 14 residues. CDR3 sequence (DNA): TGTGCCATCAGTGAGTCTTCGGGGACGGACGAGCAGTACTTC. It encodes CAISESSGTDEQYF.

This clonotype was seen more than once but under ten times. This chain uses TRBV6-5 with TRBJ1-6; possibly TRBD1 for D (5 bases). Germline V gives CDR1 MNHEY, CDR2 SVGAGI. CDR3 length equals 14 residues. V lost 4 bases, J lost 6 bases, and 10 bases lay in between. CDR3 coding DNA: TGTGCCAGCAGTTCGCCAGGGATTAATTCACCCCTCCACTTT. It specifies CASSSPGINSPLHF.

V is TRBV18 and J is TRBJ1-2; no clear D gene. Germline V gene data show CDR1 as KGHSH and CDR2 as LQKENI. V was clipped by 0 bases and J by 8 bases, with 13 bases between them. The CDR3 is 14 amino acids. CDR3 sequence reads: CASSPPLGFRGYTF. The CDR3 region has the DNA TGTGCCAGCTCACCACCCCTGGGGTTTAGAGGCTACACCTTC.

This clonotype turned up a few times. The chain joins TRBV6-2 or TRBV6-3 to TRBJ1-5; D may be TRBD1 (5 bases). Trimming cost V 3 bases and J 0 bases, with 9 bases left between them. There are 15 residues in the CDR3. Germline lookup yields CDR1 MNHEY and CDR2 SVGEGT. CDR3 protein: CASSYQGLSNQPQHF. The CDR3 nucleotides read TGTGCCAGCAGTTATCAGGGACTTAGCAATCAGCCCCAGCATTTT.

This clonotype occurred a few times. V is TRBV27 and J is TRBJ1-1, with a tentative D call TRBD1 (5 bases). CDR1 and CDR2 (germline): MNHEY, SMNVEV (reference sequence). V was trimmed by 5 bases and J by 10 bases, leaving 17 bases between them. CDR3 length: 13 amino acids. The CDR3 coding sequence is TGTGCCAGCAGTCTCGGGGACCGGGAAGGAGCTTTCTTT. Translating gives CASSLGDREGAFF.

The chain couples TRBV20-1 to TRBJ1-2; D unclear. CDR3 length: 12 residues. V lost 4 bases and J lost 10, with 16 bases in between. The V gene's germline CDR1 is DFQATT and CDR2 SNEGSKA (reference sequence). The CDR3 nucleotides read TGCAGTGCTACGGACGGTGCCCAACCCTACACCTTC. This codes for CSATDGAQPYTF.

The rearrangement joins TRBV19 to TRBJ2-2; 9 bases are a match to TRBD2. The trim removed 7 bases at V and 0 bases at J, leaving 12 bases unmatched. Germline values: CDR1 LNHDA, CDR2 SQIVND (reference sequence). The CDR3 contains 18 residues. The CDR3 loop reads CASTRLLAGFSNTGELFF. As DNA, the CDR3 is TGTGCCAGTACCCGCTTACTAGCGGGCTTTTCGAACACCGGGGAGCTGTTTTTT.

The table lists this clonotype with many counts. V is TRBV6-2 or TRBV6-3 and J is TRBJ2-7; 10 positions match TRBD1. CDR3 length: 16 amino acids. V was pared by 5 bases and J by 5 bases, with 12 bases of the junction left unmatched. The V gene's germline CDR1 is MNHEY and CDR2 SVGEGT. The CDR3 loop reads CASSTMPGQGIHEQYF. The DNA for the CDR3 is TGTGCCAGCAGTACGATGCCGGGACAGGGGATCCACGAGCAGTACTTC.

The rearrangement joins TRBV11-2 to TRBJ2-2; D is undetermined. The CDR3 spans 14 residues. Trimming took off 5 bases at V and 10 bases at J, with 17 bases between the two ends. Germline CDR1 and CDR2: SGHAT and FQNNGV. CDR3 sequence: CASSPNPWDMELFF. The CDR3 nucleotides are TGTGCCAGCAGCCCAAATCCATGGGATATGGAGCTGTTTTTT.

This clonotype showed up just a few times. CDR3 DNA: TGTGCCAGCAGCTTGGACGGACCTAACTATGGCTACACCTTC. Amino acid sequence: CASSLDGPNYGYTF. The V and J genes are TRBV7-9 and TRBJ1-2; D uncertain. CDR3 length: 14 residues. The germline CDR1 and CDR2 sequences are SEHNR and FQNEAQ (reference sequence). With 3 bases removed from V and 0 bases from J, the gap between germline ends came to 8 bases.

The rearrangement links TRBV7-9 to TRBJ2-5; D ambiguous. This CDR3 has 14 amino acids. The V end lost 3 bases, the J end lost 2 bases, and 10 bases lay between the germline ends. Germline loops: CDR1 SEHNR, CDR2 FQNEAQ (reference sequence). The CDR3 spells CASSFVQAQETQYF. Written as DNA, the CDR3 is TGTGCCAGCAGCTTCGTCCAGGCACAAGAGACCCAGTACTTC.

This clonotype has more than one count but fewer than ten. The CDR3 loop is CAISDSTGYGYTF. In DNA, the CDR3 is TGTGCCATCAGTGATTCCACAGGGTATGGCTACACCTTC. The chain joins TRBV10-3 to TRBJ1-2; perhaps TRBD1 as D (6 bases). The CDR3 extends over 13 amino acids. Germline CDR1 and CDR2: ENHRY and SYGVKD. V lost 3 bases and J lost 5, with 10 bases in between.

The V call is TRBV29-1, the J call TRBJ1-5; 7 bases are shared with TRBD1. J lost 2 bases, V lost 7 bases, and 5 bases had no gene match. The germline V gene has CDR1 SQVTM and CDR2 ANQGSEA. The CDR3 extends over 13 amino acids. CDR3 protein: CSEKGAGNQPQHF. In DNA, the CDR3 is TGCAGCGAAAAGGGGGCAGGCAATCAGCCCCAGCATTTT. The whole variable domain, filled in from reference TRBV29-1 and TRBJ1-5, reads SAVISQKPSRDICQRGTSLTIQCQVDSQVTMMFWYRQQPGQSLTLIATANQGSEATYESGFVIDKFPISRPNLTFSTLTVSNMSPEDSSIYLCSEKGAGNQPQHFGDGTRLSIL.

This clonotype is termed medium-sized. The chain joins TRBV13 to TRBJ2-7, with TRBD1 matching over 10 bases. The CDR3 totals 15 residues. From germline, CDR1 is PRHDT and CDR2 FYEKMQ (reference sequence). The V segment lost 4 bases and the J segment 7 bases; nucleotides outside the gene matches: 10. CDR3 coding DNA: TGTGCCAGCAGCTCCCGACAGGGGGCAGCGTGGGAGCAGTACTTC. This sequence encodes CASSSRQGAAWEQYF.

By its share, this clonotype is medium-sized. V usage is TRBV19 and J usage is TRBJ2-1; 9 bases fit TRBD1. Unmatched junction bases numbered 0, after V lost 4 bases and J lost 8 bases. CDR1 is LNHDA, CDR2 SQIVND, per germline (reference sequence). There are 12 residues in the CDR3. The CDR3 loop is CASSRTGDEQFF. CDR3 DNA: TGTGCCAGTAGTAGGACAGGGGATGAGCAGTTCTTC.